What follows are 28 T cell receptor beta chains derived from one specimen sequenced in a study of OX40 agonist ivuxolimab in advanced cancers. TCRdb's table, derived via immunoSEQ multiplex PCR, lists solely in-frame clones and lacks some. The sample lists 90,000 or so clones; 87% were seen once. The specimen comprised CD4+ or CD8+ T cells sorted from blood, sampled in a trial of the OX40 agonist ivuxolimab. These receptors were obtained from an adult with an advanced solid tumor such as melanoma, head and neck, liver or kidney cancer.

DNA of the CDR3: TGTGCCAGCAGCTTAATTTCGGCTGAAGCTTTCTTT. It is translated as CASSLISAEAFF. The chain employs TRBV7-2 and TRBJ1-1, with D hard to call. This CDR3 spans 12 amino acids. V lost 2 bases and J lost 6, with 7 bases in between. Germline V gene sequence: CDR1 SGHTA, CDR2 FQGNSA.

The CDR3 reads CASSEARTHNEQFF. The CDR3 DNA reads TGTGCCAGCAGTGAAGCCCGGACCCACAATGAGCAGTTCTTC. The rearrangement uses TRBV2 and TRBJ2-1, with D hard to call. Germline CDR1 SNHLY, CDR2 FYNNEI. The CDR3 runs 14 residues. Trimming took 0 bases from V and 5 from J, leaving 8 bases between them.

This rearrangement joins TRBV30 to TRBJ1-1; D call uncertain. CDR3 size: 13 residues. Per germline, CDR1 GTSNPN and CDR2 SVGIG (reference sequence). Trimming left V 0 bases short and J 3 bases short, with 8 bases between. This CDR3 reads CAWSVQGYTEAFF. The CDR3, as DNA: TGTGCCTGGAGTGTACAAGGGTACACTGAAGCTTTCTTT.

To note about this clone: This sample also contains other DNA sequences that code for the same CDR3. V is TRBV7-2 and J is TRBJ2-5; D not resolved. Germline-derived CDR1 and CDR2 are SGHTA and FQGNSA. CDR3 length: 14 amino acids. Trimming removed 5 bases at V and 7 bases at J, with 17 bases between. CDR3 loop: CASSDGLAIGTQYF. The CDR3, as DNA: TGTGCCAGCAGCGACGGGCTGGCCATAGGGACCCAGTACTTC.

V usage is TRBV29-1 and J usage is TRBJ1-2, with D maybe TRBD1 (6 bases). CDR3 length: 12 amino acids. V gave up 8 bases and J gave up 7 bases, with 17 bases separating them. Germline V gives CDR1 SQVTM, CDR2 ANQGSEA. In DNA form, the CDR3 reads TGCAGCACTCGACAGGATTGGGGTGGCTACACCTTC. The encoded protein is CSTRQDWGGYTF.

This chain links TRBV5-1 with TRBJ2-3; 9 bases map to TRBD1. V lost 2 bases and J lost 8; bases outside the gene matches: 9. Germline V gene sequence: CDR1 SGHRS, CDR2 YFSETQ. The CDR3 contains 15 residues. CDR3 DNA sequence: TGCGCCAGCAGCTTCGGGGACAGGGAAGGGGCTACGCAGTATTTT. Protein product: CASSFGDREGATQYF. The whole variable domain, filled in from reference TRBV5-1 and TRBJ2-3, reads KAGVTQTPRYLIKTRGQQVTLSCSPISGHRSVSWYQQTPGQGLQFLFEYFSETQRNKGNFPGRFSGRQFSNSRSEMNVSTLELGDSALYLCASSFGDREGATQYFGPGTRLTVL.

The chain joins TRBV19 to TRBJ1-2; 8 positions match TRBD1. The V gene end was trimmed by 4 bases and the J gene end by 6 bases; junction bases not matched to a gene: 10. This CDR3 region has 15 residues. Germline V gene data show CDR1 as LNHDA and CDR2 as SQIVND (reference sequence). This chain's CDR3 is CASSTPQGARDGYTF. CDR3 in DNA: TGTGCCAGTAGTACCCCTCAGGGGGCCAGGGATGGCTACACCTTC. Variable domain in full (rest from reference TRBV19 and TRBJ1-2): DGGITQSPKYLFRKEGQNVTLSCEQNLNHDAMYWYRQDPGQGLRLIYYSQIVNDFQKGDIAEGYSVSREKKESFPLTVTSAQKNPTAFYLCASSTPQGARDGYTFGSGTRLTVV.

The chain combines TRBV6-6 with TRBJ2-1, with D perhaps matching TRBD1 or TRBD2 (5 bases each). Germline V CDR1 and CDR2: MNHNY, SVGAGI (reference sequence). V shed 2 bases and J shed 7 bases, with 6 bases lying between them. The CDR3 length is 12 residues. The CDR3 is CASSYEGNEQFF. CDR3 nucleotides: TGTGCCAGCAGTTACGAGGGGAATGAGCAGTTCTTC.

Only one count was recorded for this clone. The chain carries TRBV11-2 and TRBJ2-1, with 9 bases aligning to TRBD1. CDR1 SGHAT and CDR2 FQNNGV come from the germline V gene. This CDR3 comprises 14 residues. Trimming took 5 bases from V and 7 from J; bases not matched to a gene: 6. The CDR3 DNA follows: TGTGCCAGCAGCCCCGGGACAGGGAATAATGAGCAGTTCTTC. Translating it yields CASSPGTGNNEQFF.

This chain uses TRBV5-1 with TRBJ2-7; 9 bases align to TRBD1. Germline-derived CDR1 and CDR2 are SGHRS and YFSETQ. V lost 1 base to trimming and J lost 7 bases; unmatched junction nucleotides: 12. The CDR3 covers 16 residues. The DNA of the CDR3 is TGCGCCAGCAGCTTGACAACCGGGACAGGGCGGCGGGAGCAGTACTTC. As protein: CASSLTTGTGRREQYF.

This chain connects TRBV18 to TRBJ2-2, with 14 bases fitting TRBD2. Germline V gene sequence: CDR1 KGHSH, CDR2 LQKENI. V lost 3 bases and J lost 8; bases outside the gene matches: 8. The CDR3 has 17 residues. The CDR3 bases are TGTGCCAGCTCACCGCCGGGACTAGCGGGAGTTCAGGGGGAGCTGTTTTTT. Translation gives CASSPPGLAGVQGELFF.

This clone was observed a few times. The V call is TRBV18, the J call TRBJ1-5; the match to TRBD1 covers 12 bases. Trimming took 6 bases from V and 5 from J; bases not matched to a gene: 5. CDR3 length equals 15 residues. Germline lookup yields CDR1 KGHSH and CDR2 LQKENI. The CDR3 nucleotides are TGTGCCAGCTCGCCCGGGACAGGGGGCTATCAGCCCCAGCATTTT. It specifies CASSPGTGGYQPQHF.

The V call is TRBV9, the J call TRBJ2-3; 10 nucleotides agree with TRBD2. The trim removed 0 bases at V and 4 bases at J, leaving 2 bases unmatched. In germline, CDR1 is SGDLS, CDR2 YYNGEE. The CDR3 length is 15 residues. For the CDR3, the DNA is TGTGCCAGCAGCGTAGAAGCGGGGGGGCCAGATACGCAGTATTTT. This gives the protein CASSVEAGGPDTQYF.

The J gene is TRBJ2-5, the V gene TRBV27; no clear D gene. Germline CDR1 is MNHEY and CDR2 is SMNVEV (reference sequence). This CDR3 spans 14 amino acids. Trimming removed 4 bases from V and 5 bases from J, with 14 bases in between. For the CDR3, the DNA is TGTGCCAGCAGTTCCCCAGGCGTCGGGGAGACCCAGTACTTC. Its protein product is CASSSPGVGETQYF.

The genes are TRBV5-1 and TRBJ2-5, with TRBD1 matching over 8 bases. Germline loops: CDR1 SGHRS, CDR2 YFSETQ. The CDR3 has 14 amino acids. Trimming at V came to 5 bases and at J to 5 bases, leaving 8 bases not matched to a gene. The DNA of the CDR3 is TGCGCCAGCAGACTCGGTTACAGGGGGGAGACCCAGTACTTC. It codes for CASRLGYRGETQYF.

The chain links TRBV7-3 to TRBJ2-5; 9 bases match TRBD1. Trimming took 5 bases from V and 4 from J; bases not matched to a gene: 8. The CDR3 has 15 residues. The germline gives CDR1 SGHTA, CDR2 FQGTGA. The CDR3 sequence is CASSKYRGRGETQYF. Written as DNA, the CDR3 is TGTGCCAGCAGCAAATACAGGGGGCGCGGAGAGACCCAGTACTTC.

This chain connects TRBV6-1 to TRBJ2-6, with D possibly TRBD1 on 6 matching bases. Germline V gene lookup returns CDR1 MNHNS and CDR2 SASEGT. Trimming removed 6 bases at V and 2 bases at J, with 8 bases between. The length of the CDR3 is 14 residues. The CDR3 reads CASRRGTGANVLTF. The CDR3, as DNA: TGTGCCAGCAGGAGGGGGACTGGGGCCAACGTCCTGACTTTC.

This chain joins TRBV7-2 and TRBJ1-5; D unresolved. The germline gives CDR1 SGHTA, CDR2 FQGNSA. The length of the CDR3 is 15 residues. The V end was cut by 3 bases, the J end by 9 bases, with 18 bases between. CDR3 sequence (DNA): TGTGCCAGCAGCTTGAGGTACGGCACAGAACGGCCCCAGCATTTT. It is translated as CASSLRYGTERPQHF.

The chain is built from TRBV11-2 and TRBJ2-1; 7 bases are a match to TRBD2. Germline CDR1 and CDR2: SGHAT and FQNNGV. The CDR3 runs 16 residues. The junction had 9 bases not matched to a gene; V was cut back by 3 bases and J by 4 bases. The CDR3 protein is CASSFGPAGRYNEQFF. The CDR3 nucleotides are TGTGCCAGCAGCTTCGGTCCAGCGGGGCGTTACAATGAGCAGTTCTTC.

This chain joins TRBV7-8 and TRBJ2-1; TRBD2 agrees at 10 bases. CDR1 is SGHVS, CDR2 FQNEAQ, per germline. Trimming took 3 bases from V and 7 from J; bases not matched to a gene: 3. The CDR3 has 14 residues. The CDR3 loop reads CASSFDSGRNEQFF. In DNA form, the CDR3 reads TGTGCCAGCAGCTTTGATAGCGGGAGGAATGAGCAGTTCTTC.

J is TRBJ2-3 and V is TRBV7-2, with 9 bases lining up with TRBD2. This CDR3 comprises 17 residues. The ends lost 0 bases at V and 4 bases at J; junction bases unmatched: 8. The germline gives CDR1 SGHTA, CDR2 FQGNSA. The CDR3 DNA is TGTGCCAGCAGCTTAGCGCCGACTAGCGGTAGAGCAGATACGCAGTATTTT. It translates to CASSLAPTSGRADTQYF.

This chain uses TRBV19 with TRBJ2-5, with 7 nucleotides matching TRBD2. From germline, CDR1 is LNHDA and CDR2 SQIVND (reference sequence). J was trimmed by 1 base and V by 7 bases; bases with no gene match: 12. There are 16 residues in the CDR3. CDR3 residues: CASNTPRASGQETQYF. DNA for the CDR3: TGTGCCAGTAATACCCCCCGGGCTAGCGGCCAAGAGACCCAGTACTTC. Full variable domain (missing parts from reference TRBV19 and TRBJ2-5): DGGITQSPKYLFRKEGQNVTLSCEQNLNHDAMYWYRQDPGQGLRLIYYSQIVNDFQKGDIAEGYSVSREKKESFPLTVTSAQKNPTAFYLCASNTPRASGQETQYFGPGTRLLVL.

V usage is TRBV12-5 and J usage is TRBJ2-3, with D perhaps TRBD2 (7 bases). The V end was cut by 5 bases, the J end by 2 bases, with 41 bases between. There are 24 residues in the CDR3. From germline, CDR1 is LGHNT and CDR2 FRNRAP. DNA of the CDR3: TGTGCTAGTGGTCTCCACGAAAGGGGCCCATTAGCGTTTGGGGGGGCTAGGGTCACAGATACGCAGTATTTT. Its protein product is CASGLHERGPLAFGGARVTDTQYF.

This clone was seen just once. CDR3 sequence reads: CASRGFTEAFF. DNA for the CDR3: TGTGCCAGCAGAGGGTTCACTGAAGCTTTCTTT. The V and J genes are TRBV19 and TRBJ1-1; D ambiguous. Germline CDR1 is LNHDA and CDR2 is SQIVND (reference sequence). V lost 9 bases and J lost 4, with 9 bases in between. The CDR3 runs to 11 residues.

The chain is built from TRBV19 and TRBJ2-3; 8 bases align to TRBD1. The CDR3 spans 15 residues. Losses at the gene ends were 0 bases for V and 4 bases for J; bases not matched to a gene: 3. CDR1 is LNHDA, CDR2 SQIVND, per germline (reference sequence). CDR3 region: CASSIESQGADTQYF. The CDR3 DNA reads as TGTGCCAGTAGTATAGAATCACAGGGGGCAGATACGCAGTATTTT.

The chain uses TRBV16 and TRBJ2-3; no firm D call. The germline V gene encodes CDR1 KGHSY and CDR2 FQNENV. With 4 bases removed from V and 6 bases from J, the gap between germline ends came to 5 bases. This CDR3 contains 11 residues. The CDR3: CASSPRDTQYF. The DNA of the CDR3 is TGTGCCAGCAGCCCAAGGGATACGCAGTATTTT.

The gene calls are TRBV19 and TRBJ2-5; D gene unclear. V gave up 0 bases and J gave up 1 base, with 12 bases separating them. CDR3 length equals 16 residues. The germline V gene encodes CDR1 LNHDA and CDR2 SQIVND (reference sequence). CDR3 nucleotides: TGTGCCAGTAGTATAGACTTCTTCGGGTCCCAAGAGACCCAGTACTTC. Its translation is CASSIDFFGSQETQYF.

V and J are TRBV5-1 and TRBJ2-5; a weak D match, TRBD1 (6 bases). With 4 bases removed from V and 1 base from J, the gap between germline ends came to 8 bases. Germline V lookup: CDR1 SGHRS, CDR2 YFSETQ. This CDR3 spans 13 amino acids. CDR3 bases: TGCGCCAGCAGCACAGGGAGCCAAGAGACCCAGTACTTC. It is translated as CASSTGSQETQYF.